Listed below are T cell receptor beta chains from one sample, sequenced in a study of T-cell reconstitution after alpha-beta-depleted transplantation in children. Using its own MiXCR run on the PCR reads, TCRdb lists one record per CDR3 protein. Of around 960,000 distinct CDR3 sequences listed, under 30% were seen once; the top ten hold around 30%. The source was PBMCs, mostly from graft donor cells, collected 360 days after TCRalphabeta/CD19-depleted stem cell transplant. The receptor source for this set is a boy in the first two years of life who had a stem cell transplant for SCID, so the T cells may come from the graft donor. Each CDR3 is given with its conserved first and last residue. Each record gives: CDR3 DNA, CDR3 protein, D gene, J gene, V gene, clone size. D genes are given only for firm matches. Some rows mark clone size as missing; the rest say once, few, many or name a class of expanded clone.

TGTGCCAGCAGTTACCAACAGGGGGTGGAAGCTTTCTTT | CASSYQQGVEAFF | TRBD1 | TRBJ1-1 | TRBV6-5 | few
TGCGCCAGCAGCGTGTCCGGGGACTCTACCTACGAGCAGTACTTC | CASSVSGDSTYEQYF | . | TRBJ2-7 | TRBV5-1 | few
TGCAGTGCTAGAGATAAGGTCAGGGGGGAGCTGTTTTTT | CSARDKVRGELFF | . | TRBJ2-2 | TRBV20-1 | .
TGTGCCAGCAGGCGCCGGGACAGTTCCTACGAGCAGTACTTC | CASRRRDSSYEQYF | TRBD1 | TRBJ2-7 | TRBV12-3/TRBV12-4 | .
TGTGCCAGCAGTGTCCCCGGGGGCACAGATACGCAGTATTTT | CASSVPGGTDTQYF | . | TRBJ2-3 | TRBV25-1 | .
TGTGCCAGCACCGTAGGGGCCCATCAGCCCCAGCATTTT | CASTVGAHQPQHF | . | TRBJ1-5 | TRBV12-3/TRBV12-4 | .
TGTGCCAGCAGTTACTCGATTGGGAGGTCGGGGGCAGATACGCAGTATTTT | CASSYSIGRSGADTQYF | . | TRBJ2-3 | TRBV6-5 | .
TGTGCCAGCAGTTGGCAGGTTGGGAATTCACCCCTCCACTTT | CASSWQVGNSPLHF | . | TRBJ1-6 | TRBV12-3/TRBV12-4 | .
TGTGCCAGCAGTTTAGCGCTAACTACGAACACTGAAGCTTTCTTT | CASSLALTTNTEAFF | . | TRBJ1-1 | TRBV12-3/TRBV12-4 | .
TGTGCCAGCAGTTCCCCGGGTGGAGCCAACGTCCTGACTTTC | CASSSPGGANVLTF | . | TRBJ2-6 | TRBV12-3/TRBV12-4 | few
TGTGCCAGCAGTTACTCGTCTTATAGCAATCAGCCCCAGCATTTT | CASSYSSYSNQPQHF | . | TRBJ1-5 | TRBV6-2/TRBV6-3 | few
TGCGCCAGCAGCGTTGGACTAGCGGGGGCTGAGACCCAGTACTTC | CASSVGLAGAETQYF | TRBD2 | TRBJ2-5 | TRBV5-1 | few
TGTGCCAGCATCCCCCCCAGGGGGCACGCCCGGTACGAGCAGTACTTC | CASIPPRGHARYEQYF | TRBD1 | TRBJ2-7 | TRBV2 | .
TGTGCCAGCAGTTTAACCGCAATCGGAAACACCATATATTTT | CASSLTAIGNTIYF | . | TRBJ1-3 | TRBV28 | .
TGTGCCAGCAGCGTAGATTTCAGGCGTCCCGCCTACACCTTC | CASSVDFRRPAYTF | . | TRBJ1-2 | TRBV9 | .
TGTGCCAGCAGCTTAAAGGGGGGGGGCAAATTCCCGACAGATACGCAGTATTTT | CASSLKGGGKFPTDTQYF | . | TRBJ2-3 | TRBV11-2 | once
TGTGCCAGCTCACCAAGGGGACAGGGGGACTATGGCTACACCTTC | CASSPRGQGDYGYTF | TRBD1 | TRBJ1-2 | TRBV18 | .
TGTGCCACCAGCAGAGATATAGTTAATACGCAGTATTTT | CATSRDIVNTQYF | . | TRBJ2-3 | TRBV15 | few
TGCAGCGTTGGGGCGAACTATGGCTACACCTTC | CSVGANYGYTF | . | TRBJ1-2 | TRBV29-1 | .
TGTGCCAGCAGCAGATACAGGGGCGGCTACGAGCAGTACTTC | CASSRYRGGYEQYF | TRBD1 | TRBJ2-7 | TRBV11-2 | .
TGTGCCACCAGCAGAGATCGGGCAGGGTTGACCTACGAGCAGTACTTC | CATSRDRAGLTYEQYF | . | TRBJ2-7 | TRBV15 | many
TGCGCCAGCAGCTTTGAAGGACCAGAGAGGACTGAAGCTTTCTTT | CASSFEGPERTEAFF | . | TRBJ1-1 | TRBV5-1 | .
TGTGCCAGCAGTTTGGGAGGGGGGGAGAACACTGAAGCTTTCTTT | CASSLGGGENTEAFF | . | TRBJ1-1 | TRBV12-3/TRBV12-4 | few
TGCAGTGCCCTCCGAGCGGGGGGGCCCCACAATGAGCAGTTCTTC | CSALRAGGPHNEQFF | TRBD2 | TRBJ2-1 | TRBV20-1 | .
TGTGCCAGCGTACTCAGGATGGGCTCCTACAATGAGCAGTTCTTC | CASVLRMGSYNEQFF | . | TRBJ2-1 | TRBV2 | .
TGCGCCAGCAGCCCTGGGACAGGGGGCGCGGGCAATCAGCCCCAGCATTTT | CASSPGTGGAGNQPQHF | TRBD1 | TRBJ1-5 | TRBV5-1 | .
TGCAGCGCGGCAGGGGTGGACACAGATACGCAGTATTTT | CSAAGVDTDTQYF | . | TRBJ2-3 | TRBV29-1 | few
TGCAGTGCCCCTGGGCAGGGAAGCACAGATACGCAGTATTTT | CSAPGQGSTDTQYF | . | TRBJ2-3 | TRBV20-1 | once
TGTGCCAGCAGTTCCCCCAGGGCGACAGGGTCCTACGAGCAGTACTTC | CASSSPRATGSYEQYF | TRBD1 | TRBJ2-7 | TRBV28 | .
TGCGCCAGCAGCCCCCGTCCTGCGGGACAGAATAATGAAAAACTGTTTTTT | CASSPRPAGQNNEKLFF | TRBD1 | TRBJ1-4 | TRBV4-3 | .
TGCGCCAGCAGCTTAGTACAGGGGGCGATAGGAGGCTACACCTTC | CASSLVQGAIGGYTF | TRBD1 | TRBJ1-2 | TRBV5-1 | .
TGCGCCAGCAGCTTGGCCCCTCTAGCCAAAAACATTCAGTACTTC | CASSLAPLAKNIQYF | . | TRBJ2-4 | TRBV5-1 | .
TGTGCCAGCAGCTTATTTGCTAGCGGGGGAGGTTACGTGGCAGATACGCAGTATTTT | CASSLFASGGGYVADTQYF | TRBD2 | TRBJ2-3 | TRBV7-3 | .
TGTGCTAGTGGTTTCGGGGGCAATTACAATGAGCAGTTCTTC | CASGFGGNYNEQFF | . | TRBJ2-1 | TRBV12-5 | few
TGTGCCAGCAGCTCCCCGGGACAGGGGATCTACGAGCAGTACTTC | CASSSPGQGIYEQYF | TRBD1 | TRBJ2-7 | TRBV7-9 | once
TGCAGTGCTAGAGATTCCCCGGCCGGGAACACTGAAGCTTTCTTT | CSARDSPAGNTEAFF | . | TRBJ1-1 | TRBV20-1 | .
TGCGCCAGCAGCTTGGATCTGGTGAACACCGGGGAGCTGTTTTTT | CASSLDLVNTGELFF | . | TRBJ2-2 | TRBV5-1 | .
TGTGCCAGCAGTTCCTATCCGGGGCCAGAGACCCAGTACTTC | CASSSYPGPETQYF | . | TRBJ2-5 | TRBV12-3/TRBV12-4 | .
TGTGCCAGCAGTGGTACAGGGATACTCCCCAATGAGCAGTTCTTC | CASSGTGILPNEQFF | . | TRBJ2-1 | TRBV12-3/TRBV12-4 | few
TGCGCCAGCAGCTTGGCTCCTAGCGGGGGGCCACGTTACAATGAGCAGTTCTTC | CASSLAPSGGPRYNEQFF | TRBD2 | TRBJ2-1 | TRBV5-1 | .